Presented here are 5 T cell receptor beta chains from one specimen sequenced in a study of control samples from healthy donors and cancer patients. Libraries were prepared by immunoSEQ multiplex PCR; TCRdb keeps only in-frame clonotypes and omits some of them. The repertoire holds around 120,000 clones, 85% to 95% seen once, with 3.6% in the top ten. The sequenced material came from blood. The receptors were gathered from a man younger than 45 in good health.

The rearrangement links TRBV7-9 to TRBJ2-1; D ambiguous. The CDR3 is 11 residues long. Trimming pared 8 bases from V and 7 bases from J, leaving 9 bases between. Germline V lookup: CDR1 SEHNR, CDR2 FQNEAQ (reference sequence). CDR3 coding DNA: TGTGCCAGCGGGTCTGGGAATGAGCAGTTCTTC. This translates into CASGSGNEQFF.

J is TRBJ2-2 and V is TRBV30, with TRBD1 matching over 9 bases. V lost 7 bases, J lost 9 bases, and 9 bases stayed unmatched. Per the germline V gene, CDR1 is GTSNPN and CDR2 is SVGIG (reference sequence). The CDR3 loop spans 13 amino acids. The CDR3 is CASKHRGPWELFF. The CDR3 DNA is TGTGCCTCAAAACACAGGGGGCCGTGGGAGCTGTTTTTT. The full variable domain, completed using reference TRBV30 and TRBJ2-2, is SQTIHQWPATLVQPVGSPLSLECTVEGTSNPNLYWYRQAAGRGLQLLFYSVGIGQISSEVPQNLSASRPQDRQFILSSKKLLLSDSGFYLCASKHRGPWELFFGEGSRLTVL.

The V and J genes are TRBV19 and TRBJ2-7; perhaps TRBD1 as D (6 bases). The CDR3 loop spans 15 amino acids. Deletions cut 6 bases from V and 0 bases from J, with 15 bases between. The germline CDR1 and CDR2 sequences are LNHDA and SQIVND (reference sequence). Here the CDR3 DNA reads TGTGCCAGTAGGCAGGACAGCCGCGCCTCCTACGAGCAGTACTTC. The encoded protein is CASRQDSRASYEQYF.

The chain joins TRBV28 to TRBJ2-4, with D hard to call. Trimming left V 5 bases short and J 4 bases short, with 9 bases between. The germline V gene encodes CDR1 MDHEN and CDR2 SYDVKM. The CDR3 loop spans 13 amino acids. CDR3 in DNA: TGTGCCAGCAGTCCTCATGCGAAAAACATTCAGTACTTC. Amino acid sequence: CASSPHAKNIQYF.

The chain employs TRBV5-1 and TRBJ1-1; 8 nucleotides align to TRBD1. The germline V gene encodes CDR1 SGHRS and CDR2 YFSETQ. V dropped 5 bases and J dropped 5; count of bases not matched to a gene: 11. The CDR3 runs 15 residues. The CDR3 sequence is CASRRQGSPGTEAFF. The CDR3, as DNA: TGCGCCAGCAGGAGACAGGGGAGTCCGGGGACTGAAGCTTTCTTT.